These T cell receptor beta chains were read from a single sample in a study of cytomegalovirus exposure and HLA in healthy donors. Clones were read by immunoSEQ multiplex PCR, and TCRdb kept only the in-frame ones, dropping some. The repertoire table contains roughly 190,000 clones. Sequencing was done on a sample of PBMCs. Source of these receptors: a man aged 25-45 years in good health and CMV-seronegative. Both conserved end residues are part of each CDR3. The order of the fields is J gene, V gene, CDR3 protein.

TRBJ1-1 | TRBV29-1 | CSGRTDEAFF
TRBJ2-7 | TRBV6-1 | CASSVVQSRSYEQYF
TRBJ2-1 | TRBV10-3 | CAIRPGLVTDEQFF
TRBJ2-1 | TRBV5-6 | CASSLGLAGYNEQFF
TRBJ2-7 | TRBV4-1 | CASSQITSGRYEQYF
TRBJ2-7 | TRBV30 | CAWSVGAGPYEQYF
TRBJ1-1 | TRBV4-1 | CASSQERGLDTEAFF
TRBJ2-2 | TRBV5-1 | CASVPGGVGTGELFF
TRBJ2-3 | TRBV5-4 | CASRRTGSTDTQYF
TRBJ2-1 | TRBV6-5 | CASRNPSGSEQFF
TRBJ2-7 | TRBV11-2 | CASSLLTGRDYEQYF
TRBJ1-5 | TRBV15 | CATSRDSVGNQPQHF
TRBJ2-7 | TRBV7-2 | CASSLLGAGEQYF
TRBJ2-7 | TRBV10-1 | CASSRDRGYEQYF
TRBJ1-1 | TRBV7-9 | CASSSKTQRGGPYTEAFF
TRBJ2-5 | TRBV10-3 | CAISEFAGRAQETQYF
TRBJ2-7 | TRBV5-1 | CASEKGLAGGRSSYEQYF
TRBJ2-1 | TRBV7-2 | CASRAASGGYNEQFF
TRBJ2-3 | TRBV6-1 | CASIRQGNTDTQYF
TRBJ2-1 | TRBV6-5 | CASSYSEVPYNEQFF
TRBJ1-1 | TRBV21-1 | CASSKWGPGLDTEAFF
TRBJ1-1 | TRBV5-1 | CASSSTGLRAFF